The rows below give T cell receptor beta chains drawn from one sample of a study of identical twins. TCRdb ran MiXCR on the 5' RACE reads and lists one entry per CDR3 protein. The data show 1.5 million to 2 million distinct CDR3 sequences, under 35% seen once. The sample taken for sequencing was cord blood. These receptor sequences come from a newborn girl in good health. CDR3s include the opening cysteine and the closing phenylalanine or tryptophan. D genes are given only for firm matches. The size of a clone is reported for some rows only, either as once, few or many, or as a class for expanded clones.

size | D | J | V | CDR3 | DNA
- | - | TRBJ2-3 | TRBV5-6 | CASSSEGTYTDTQYF | TGTGCCAGCAGCTCGGAAGGCACTTACACAGATACGCAGTATTTT
many | TRBD2 | TRBJ2-7 | TRBV29-1 | CSVDGTSGRVSYEQYF | TGCAGCGTTGACGGGACTAGCGGGAGAGTAAGCTACGAGCAGTACTTC
- | - | TRBJ1-4 | TRBV20-1 | CSASGRNEKLFF | TGCAGTGCTAGCGGCCGTAATGAAAAACTGTTTTTT
many | - | TRBJ2-1 | TRBV10-3 | CAISERNNEQFF | TGTGCCATCAGTGAGCGCAACAATGAGCAGTTCTTC
- | - | TRBJ1-2 | TRBV27 | CASSRHTDSNYGYTF | TGTGCCAGCAGTCGCCACACAGATTCTAACTATGGCTACACCTTC
- | TRBD2 | TRBJ2-5 | TRBV11-2 | CASSEDAGVYNEQYF | TGTGCCAGCTCCGAGGATGCGGGGGTTTACAATGAGCAGTACTTC
- | TRBD2 | TRBJ2-7 | TRBV25-1 | CASSEVWASGSGANEQYF | TGTGCCAGCAGTGAAGTCTGGGCTAGCGGGAGTGGTGCGAACGAGCAGTACTTC
- | TRBD1 | TRBJ2-1 | TRBV2 | CASGRDRGGYEQFF | TGTGCCAGCGGCCGGGACAGGGGGGGTTATGAGCAGTTCTTC
- | TRBD2 | TRBJ2-1 | TRBV9 | CASSGQTGTSGDEQFF | TGTGCCAGCAGCGGCCAAACCGGGACTAGTGGTGATGAGCAGTTCTTC
few | TRBD1 | TRBJ1-2 | TRBV7-2 | CASSPQQGDYGYTF | TGTGCCAGCAGCCCACAACAGGGGGACTATGGCTACACCTTC
few | TRBD2 | TRBJ2-7 | TRBV4-2 | CASSPGLAGGPVYEQYF | TGTGCCAGCAGCCCGGGACTAGCGGGGGGGCCGGTATACGAGCAGTACTTC
- | - | TRBJ2-2 | TRBV5-4 | CAGSLPSVRGTGELFF | TGTGCCGGCAGCTTGCCTAGCGTGAGGGGGACCGGGGAGCTGTTTTTT
- | - | TRBJ1-1 | TRBV5-1 | CASGDRLATEAFF | TGCGCCAGCGGAGACAGGCTGGCCACTGAAGCTTTCTTT
- | TRBD2 | TRBJ2-5 | TRBV5-1 | CASSLVAGEGQYF | TGCGCCAGCAGCTTGGTTGCGGGAGAGGGGCAGTACTTC
many | TRBD1 | TRBJ2-7 | TRBV29-1 | CSVVKSTGATYEQYF | TGCAGCGTTGTGAAAAGCACAGGGGCTACGTACGAGCAGTACTTC
- | - | TRBJ2-7 | TRBV4-2 | CASFQGEQYF | TGTGCCAGCTTCCAGGGCGAGCAGTACTTC
- | TRBD2 | TRBJ2-1 | TRBV6-5 | CASSYCLSGGAYNEQFF | TGTGCCAGCAGTTACTGCTTAAGCGGGGGGGCCTACAATGAGCAGTTCTTC
many | - | TRBJ2-7 | TRBV25-1 | CASSEWEGAYEQYF | TGTGCCAGCAGTGAATGGGAAGGGGCCTACGAGCAGTACTTC
- | - | TRBJ2-2 | TRBV6-5 | CASRLGLTGELFF | TGTGCCAGCAGGCTGGGTCTCACCGGGGAGCTGTTTTTT
- | - | TRBJ2-3 | TRBV20-1 | CSARIIRGVGDTQYF | TGCAGTGCTAGGATAATCAGGGGGGTTGGAGATACGCAGTATTTT
- | - | TRBJ2-7 | TRBV6-6 | CASSYPGHYEQYF | TGTGCCAGCAGTTACCCGGGACACTACGAGCAGTACTTC
once | TRBD1 | TRBJ1-6 | TRBV20-1 | CSGTTGGEGSPLHF | TGCAGTGGGACTACAGGGGGCGAAGGTTCACCCCTCCACTTT
- | - | TRBJ2-1 | TRBV12-3/TRBV12-4 | CASSLLEGLGEQFF | TGTGCCAGCAGTTTACTCGAAGGACTGGGTGAGCAGTTCTTC
- | - | TRBJ2-7 | TRBV4-2 | CASSLEGVPTYEQYF | TGTGCCAGCAGCTTGGAAGGGGTCCCCACCTACGAGCAGTACTTC